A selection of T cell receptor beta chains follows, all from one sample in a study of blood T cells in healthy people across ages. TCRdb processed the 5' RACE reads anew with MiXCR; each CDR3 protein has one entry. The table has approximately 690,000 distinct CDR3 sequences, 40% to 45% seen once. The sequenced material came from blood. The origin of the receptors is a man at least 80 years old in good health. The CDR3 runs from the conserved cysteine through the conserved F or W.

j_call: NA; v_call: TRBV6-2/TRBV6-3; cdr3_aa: CASSYPPTNEQYF
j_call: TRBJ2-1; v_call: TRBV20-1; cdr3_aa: CSASGGTYNEQFF
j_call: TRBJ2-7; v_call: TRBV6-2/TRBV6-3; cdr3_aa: CASSYSSQSANLYEQYF
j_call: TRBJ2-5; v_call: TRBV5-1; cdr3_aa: CASSLRQSTGVETQYF
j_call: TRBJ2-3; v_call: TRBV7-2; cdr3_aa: CASSLASGRASDTQYF
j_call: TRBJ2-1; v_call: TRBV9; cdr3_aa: CASSVGTSVAGVFNEQFF
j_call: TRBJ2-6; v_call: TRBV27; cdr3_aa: CASSFRVVGQGAAGANVLTF
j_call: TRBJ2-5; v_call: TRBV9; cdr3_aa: CASSPGGAAGRPQETQYF
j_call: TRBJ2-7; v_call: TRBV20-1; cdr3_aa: CSATSPRGRYEQYF
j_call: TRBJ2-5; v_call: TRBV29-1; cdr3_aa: CSVAPPGQAQETQYF
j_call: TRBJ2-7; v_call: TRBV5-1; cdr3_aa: CASSLAVGPSYEQYF
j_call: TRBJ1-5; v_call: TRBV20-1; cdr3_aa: CSASLGLNQPQHF
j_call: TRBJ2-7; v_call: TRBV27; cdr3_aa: CASSLVAAAYEQYF
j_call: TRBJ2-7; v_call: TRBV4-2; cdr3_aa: CASSQDQGNPISYEQYF
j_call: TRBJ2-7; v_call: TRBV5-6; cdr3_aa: CASSWVGRGGGEQYF
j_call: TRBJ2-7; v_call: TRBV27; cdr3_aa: CASSSSGGQGADEQYF
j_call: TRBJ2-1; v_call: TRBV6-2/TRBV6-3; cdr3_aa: CASRPLGLAGGPSYNEQFF
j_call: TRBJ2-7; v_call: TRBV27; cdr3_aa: CASSLFGITSDYEQYF
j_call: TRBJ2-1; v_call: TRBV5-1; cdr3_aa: CASSPPRLAVYNEQFF
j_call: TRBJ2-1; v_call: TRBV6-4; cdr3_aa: CASREDHRGWNEQFF
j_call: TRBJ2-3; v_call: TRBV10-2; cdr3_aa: CASSETSGIADTQYF
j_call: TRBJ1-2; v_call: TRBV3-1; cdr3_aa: CASSQDGTWQTYGYTF
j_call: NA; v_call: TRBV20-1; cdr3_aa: CSAMGTGGLETQYF
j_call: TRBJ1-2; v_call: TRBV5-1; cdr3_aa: CASSQGPSNYGYTF
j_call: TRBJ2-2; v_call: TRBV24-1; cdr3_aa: CATSDHPRGNTGELFF
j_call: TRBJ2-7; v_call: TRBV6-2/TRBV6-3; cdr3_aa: CASNYSTSYEQYF
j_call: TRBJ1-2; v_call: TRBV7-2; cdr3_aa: CASSPRLVPGYTF
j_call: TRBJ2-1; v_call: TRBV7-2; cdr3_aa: CASSFATGGFNEQFF
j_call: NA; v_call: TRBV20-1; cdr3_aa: CSARRGLGGQETQYF
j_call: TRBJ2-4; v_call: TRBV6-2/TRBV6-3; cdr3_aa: CASSYSRGKNIQYF
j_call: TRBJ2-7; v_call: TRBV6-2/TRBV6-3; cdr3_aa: CASSGTGDLEQYF